This section outlines one T cell receptor (beta chain) sequence together with its context. Sequencing was performed with immunoSEQ multiplex PCR; in TCRdb, only in-frame clones are kept and a portion is missing. The sample lists some 140,000 clones, 80% to 85% occurring once. The data stem from a study of blood T cell repertoires in COVID-19. Overall study context: T cells, B-cell-depleted T cells, or PBMCs supplied cDNA or gDNA.

Germline V gives CDR1 ENHRY, CDR2 SYGVKD. Trimming removed 4 bases at V and 5 bases at J, with 23 bases between. The length of the CDR3 is 17 residues. The sample was PBMCs or T cells enriched from blood (not recorded which). The chain links TRBV10-3 to TRBJ1-2; D possibly corresponds to TRBD1 (6 bases). This TCR came from a man aged 25 to 45 who had recovered from COVID-19. The CDR3 reads CAISVPGQRPGCYGYTF. For the CDR3, the DNA is TGTGCCATCAGTGTCCCGGGACAACGGCCGGGATGTTATGGCTACACCTTC.